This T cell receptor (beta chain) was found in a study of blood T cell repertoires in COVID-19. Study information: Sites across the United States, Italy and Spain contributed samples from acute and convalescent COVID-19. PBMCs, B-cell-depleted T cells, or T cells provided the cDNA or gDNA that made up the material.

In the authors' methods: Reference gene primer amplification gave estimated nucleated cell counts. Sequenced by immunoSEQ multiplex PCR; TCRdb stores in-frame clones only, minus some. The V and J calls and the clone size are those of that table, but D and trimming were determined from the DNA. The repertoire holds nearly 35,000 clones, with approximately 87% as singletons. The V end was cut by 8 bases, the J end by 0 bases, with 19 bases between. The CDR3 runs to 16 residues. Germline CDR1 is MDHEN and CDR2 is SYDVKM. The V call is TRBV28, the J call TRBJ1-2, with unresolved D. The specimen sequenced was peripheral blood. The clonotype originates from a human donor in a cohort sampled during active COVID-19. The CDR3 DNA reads TGTGCCAGCGGGGTCGGTGGAGGCGGGTCTAACTATGGCTACACCTTC. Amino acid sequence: CASGVGGGGSNYGYTF.